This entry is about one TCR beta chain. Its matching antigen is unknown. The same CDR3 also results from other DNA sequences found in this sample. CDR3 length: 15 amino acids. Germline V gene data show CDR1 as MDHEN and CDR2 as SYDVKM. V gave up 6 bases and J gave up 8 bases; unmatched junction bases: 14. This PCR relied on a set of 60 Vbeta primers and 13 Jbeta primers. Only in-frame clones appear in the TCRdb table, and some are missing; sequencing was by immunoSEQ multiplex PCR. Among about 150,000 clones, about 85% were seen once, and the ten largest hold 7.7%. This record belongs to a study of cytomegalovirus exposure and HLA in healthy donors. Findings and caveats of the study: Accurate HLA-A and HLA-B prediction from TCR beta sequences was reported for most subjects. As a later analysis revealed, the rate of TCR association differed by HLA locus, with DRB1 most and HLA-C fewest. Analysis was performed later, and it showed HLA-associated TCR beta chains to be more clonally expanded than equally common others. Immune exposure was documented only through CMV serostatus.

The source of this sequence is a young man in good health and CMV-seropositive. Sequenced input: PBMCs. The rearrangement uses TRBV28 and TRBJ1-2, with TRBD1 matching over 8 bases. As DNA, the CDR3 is TGTGCCAGCAGCCCCCACGGGACAGGTATGGGAGGCTACACCTTC. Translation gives CASSPHGTGMGGYTF.